This T cell receptor beta chain is drawn from a study of blood T cell repertoires in COVID-19. Study details: Samples representing acute and convalescent COVID-19 were sourced from the United States, Italy and Spain.

TCRdb's copy holds only in-frame clones and misses some; the assay was immunoSEQ multiplex PCR. The profile shows around 250,000 clones, about 89% of them singletons. Germline V lookup: CDR1 SQVTM, CDR2 ANQGSEA. V lost 0 bases, J lost 7 bases, and 9 bases lay in between. The CDR3 totals 13 residues. This TCR came from a human donor in a cohort exposed to, infected with or recovered from COVID-19 (not recorded which). The donor label of this sample is uncertain. The rearrangement uses TRBV29-1 and TRBJ1-4, with D tentatively TRBD1 (5 bases). The sequenced sample was PBMCs or T cells enriched from blood (not recorded which). CDR3 in DNA: TGCAGCGTTGAAGATCGCGGGGGTGAAAAACTGTTTTTT. Its translation is CSVEDRGGEKLFF.